Given below is one T cell receptor beta chain in context. Its cognate antigen is unknown. The entry originates in a study of blood T cells in healthy people across ages. V lost 3 bases and J lost 3; bases outside the gene matches: 9. Germline V gives CDR1 SQVTM, CDR2 ANQGSEA. CDR3 length equals 15 residues. The use of a sample-barcoded 5' primer and a J-beta primer mix characterized a second PCR of 7 to 11 cycles. A 12-random-nucleotide template-switch adaptor tagged each cDNA molecule. All samples gave at least 2.5 million CDR3-containing paired-end reads. Via MiXCR, TCRdb re-called the 5' RACE reads, giving one row per CDR3 protein. Of 650,000 to 800,000 distinct CDR3 sequences listed, 40% to 50% were seen once; the top ten hold around 21%. Notes on the study in general: Correlation between TCR beta diversity and naive T cell percentage was strong. In long-lived donors, naive CD4+ cell counts and diversity exceeded those of aged donors.

The origin of this receptor is a man between 60 and 70 years old in good health. Sequencing used blood. The rearrangement links TRBV29-1 to TRBJ2-5, with TRBD1 matching 8 bases. The CDR3 spells CSVDPGGGREETQYF. The CDR3 nucleotides are TGCAGCGTTGACCCAGGGGGCGGACGTGAAGAGACCCAGTACTTC.